The 12 T cell receptor beta chains below come from one sample, sequenced in a study of T cell repertoires in cytomegalovirus infection. Their specific antigens are unknown. TCRdb called the reads again in MiXCR, with one record for every CDR3 protein. This table has about 500,000 distinct CDR3 sequences, 30% to 40% appearing once. The source material was cultured PBMCs, sampled from culture after CMV antigen stimulation. These receptors came from a human donor in good health (CMV status not recorded). Some clones in this sample may be carry-over from other donors' samples.

J is TRBJ2-4 and V is TRBV7-2; 8 nucleotides match TRBD1. The CDR3 runs to 14 residues. Germline assignment: CDR1 SGHTA and CDR2 FQGNSA. V shed 4 bases, J shed 6 bases, and the junction held 5 bases outside the gene matches. CDR3 protein: CASSYQGAINIQYF. CDR3 DNA sequence: TGTGCCAGCAGCTACCAGGGGGCGATAAACATTCAGTACTTC.

The chain uses TRBV4-3 and TRBJ1-1; a possible D gene is TRBD1 (6 bases). V lost 8 bases to trimming and J lost 3 bases, with 13 bases between them. The CDR3 sequence is 13 residues long. The V gene's germline CDR1 is LGHNA and CDR2 YSLEER. For the CDR3, the DNA is TGCGCCAGCCGTGGGGGCTGGGACACTGAAGCTTTCTTT. Protein sequence: CASRGGWDTEAFF.

The chain recombines TRBV11-2 with TRBJ2-1, with 9 bases matching TRBD2. Germline V gene sequence: CDR1 SGHAT, CDR2 FQNNGV. This CDR3 spans 16 amino acids. Unmatched junction bases numbered 18, after V lost 8 bases and J lost 10 bases. CDR3 in DNA: TGTGCCAGCGGCTCCCCCGGGACTAGCTCCCAGCGCGAGCAGTTCTTC. Translated, it gives CASGSPGTSSQREQFF.

The gene calls are TRBV11-2 and TRBJ2-3; D might be TRBD2 (5 bases). Germline V gene data show CDR1 as SGHAT and CDR2 as FQNNGV. There are 13 residues in the CDR3. Trimming shortened V by 2 bases and J by 5 bases, and 8 bases separated the two germline ends. The CDR3 DNA follows: TGTGCCAGCAGCTTAAGCGCGGGAGATACGCAGTATTTT. Residues: CASSLSAGDTQYF.

The chain has TRBV25-1 and TRBJ1-6; D not certain. The length of the CDR3 is 14 residues. The germline CDR1 and CDR2 sequences are MGHDK and SYGVNS. V lost 7 bases, J lost 9 bases, and 16 bases lay in between. DNA for the CDR3: TGTGCCAGCACCGTCGGGTCGGAGGGTTCACCCCTCCACTTT. Its translation: CASTVGSEGSPLHF.

The chain couples TRBV6-1 to TRBJ1-6; D is unclear. CDR1 MNHNS and CDR2 SASEGT come from the germline V gene. V dropped 2 bases and J dropped 10 bases, with 9 bases sitting between them. The CDR3 sequence is 13 residues long. This CDR3 is CASSELLGSPLHF. Written as DNA, the CDR3 is TGTGCCAGCAGTGAACTTCTAGGCTCACCCCTCCACTTT.

The V call is TRBV11-2, the J call TRBJ2-1, with a possible D match to TRBD2 (7 bases). Trimming removed 6 bases from V and 6 bases from J, with 24 bases in between. CDR1 is SGHAT and CDR2 is FQNNGV in the germline V gene. The CDR3 covers 17 residues. The CDR3 protein is CASRRIAVRGAANEQFF. The CDR3 nucleotides read TGTGCCAGCAGACGAATAGCGGTTCGGGGGGCGGCCAATGAGCAGTTCTTC. Variable domain in full (rest from reference TRBV11-2 and TRBJ2-1): EAGVAQSPRYKIIEKRQSVAFWCNPISGHATLYWYQQILGQGPKLLIQFQNNGVVDDSQLPKDRFSAERLKGVDSTLKIQPAKLEDSAVYLCASRRIAVRGAANEQFFGPGTRLTVL.

V gene TRBV4-1 combines with J gene TRBJ2-5; TRBD2 is a possible D gene (5 bases). CDR1 and CDR2 (germline): MGHRA, YSYEKL. This CDR3 has 16 residues. V was pared by 2 bases and J by 7 bases, with 20 bases between. The CDR3 bases are TGCGCCAGCAGCCAACCCGTGGCTGGGGTCCGGGGGACCCAGTACTTC. It is translated as CASSQPVAGVRGTQYF.

Ten or more counts support this clonotype. CDR3 in amino acids: CATSSERQAQETQYF. The CDR3 DNA is TGTGCCACCAGCAGTGAAAGACAGGCCCAAGAGACCCAGTACTTC. This sequence joins TRBV15 and TRBJ2-5; perhaps TRBD1 as D (6 bases). The CDR3 contains 15 residues. CDR1 is LNHNV and CDR2 is YYDKDF in the germline V gene (reference sequence). Trimming cost V 3 bases and J 1 base, with 12 bases left between them.

This chain links TRBV6-1 with TRBJ2-3; no reliable D call. The length of the CDR3 is 15 residues. V was cut by 5 bases and J by 0 bases, with 12 bases left in between. The germline gives CDR1 MNHNS, CDR2 SASEGT. The CDR3 DNA sequence: TGTGCCAGCAGTTTAACACCGAAGAGCACAGATACGCAGTATTTT. It is translated as CASSLTPKSTDTQYF.

This clonotype was seen more than once but under ten times. J is TRBJ1-2 and V is TRBV18; D gene unclear. Germline V lookup: CDR1 KGHSH, CDR2 LQKENI. The V gene lost 8 bases and the J gene lost 6 bases, with 16 bases spanning the gap. This CDR3 is 13 amino acids long. Here the CDR3 reads CASTRESGDGYTF. The CDR3 DNA follows: TGTGCCAGCACAAGGGAGAGTGGGGATGGCTACACCTTC.

The table lists this clonotype with a few counts. This chain connects TRBV6-1 to TRBJ1-5; the D gene is possibly TRBD1 (6 bases). CDR1 and CDR2 from the germline V gene are MNHNS and SASEGT. The CDR3 consists of 14 residues. The V gene lost 5 bases and the J gene lost 0 bases, with 8 bases spanning the gap. CDR3: CASSWTVSNQPQHF. The CDR3 DNA follows: TGTGCCAGCAGTTGGACAGTTAGCAATCAGCCCCAGCATTTT.